This TCR beta chain appears in the sequencing data of a study of T cells in Graves' hyperthyroidism and ophthalmopathy. Study-wide background: Before any treatment, at initial diagnosis, peripheral blood was collected.

Amplification targeted TCR beta CDR3 regions from RNA transcripts. With the HTBI primer set, the TCR CDR3 went through a first round of RT-PCR. MiXCR, applied by TCRdb to the multiplex PCR reads, yields one record per CDR3 protein. The sample consists of about 150,000 distinct CDR3 sequences, approximately 24% of them appearing once. V shed 3 bases and J shed 4 bases, with 11 bases lying between them. CDR1 is SGHTA, CDR2 FQGNSA, per germline. The CDR3 runs to 14 residues. The rearrangement links TRBV7-2 to TRBJ2-3; D unresolved. This sequence was found in a woman in her forties or fifties with Graves' hyperthyroidism that later progressed to Graves' ophthalmopathy. Sequencing was done on a sample of blood. The CDR3 loop is CASSFPGRADTQYF. As DNA, the CDR3 is TGTGCCAGCAGCTTTCCCGGAAGGGCAGATACGCAGTATTTT.